The source of this T cell receptor (beta chain) is a study of shared clonotypes between healthy human individuals. Study findings and constraints: Only a few donors were included, so the genetic and exposure-history diversity represented was limited.

Several immunoSEQ 96-well plates shared each subset's DNA, each plate a replicate. In the original analysis: Filtering of immunoSEQ junctional sequences could not match full-length read filtering. Sequenced by immunoSEQ multiplex PCR; TCRdb stores in-frame clones only, minus some. The D gene and trimming were derived from the DNA, and the V and J assignments and clone size from that table. This sample has a few million clones; roughly 92% occur once, and the top ten carry under 0.15%. A word on this clone: Its target is not known.

Among the donors, all were Caucasian adults who lived in Nashville, Tennessee. The sequencing input was naive CD4+ T cells sorted from blood. The subset: CD45RA+ positively selected. This receptor was identified in a man younger than 35 in good health.

CDR3 in DNA: TGTGCCAGTAGTAGTCCAGGGAACACCGGGGAGCTGTTTTTT. Translated, it gives CASSSPGNTGELFF. This sequence joins TRBV19 and TRBJ2-2; D is undetermined. CDR3 length equals 14 residues. Trimming left V 4 bases short and J 1 base short, with 7 bases between. Germline loops: CDR1 LNHDA, CDR2 SQIVND (reference sequence). The variable domain in full, completed from reference TRBV19 and TRBJ2-2, reads DGGITQSPKYLFRKEGQNVTLSCEQNLNHDAMYWYRQDPGQGLRLIYYSQIVNDFQKGDIAEGYSVSREKKESFPLTVTSAQKNPTAFYLCASSSPGNTGELFFGEGSRLTVL.